A selection of T cell receptor beta chains follows, all from one sample in a study of alternative splicing in chronic myeloid leukemia remission. Reanalyzing the bulk RNA-seq reads, TCRdb keeps one entry per CDR3 protein, without DNA. The data hold about 340 distinct CDR3 sequences, with over 95% observed a single time. The sequenced sample was PBMCs or total blood leukocytes (not recorded which), obtained during remission. These receptor sequences come from an adult with chronic myeloid leukemia. Each CDR3 is given with its conserved first and last residue. Fields, in order: J gene, V gene, clone size, CDR3 protein. Clone size is given for some rows only: seen once, a few or many times, or a class if the clone is expanded.

>TRBJ2-2|TRBV20-1|.
CSASPGGYTGELFF
>TRBJ2-1|TRBV30|.
CAWSVRRTSGREGEQFF
>TRBJ1-1|TRBV4-1|.
CASSQGGQGRYTEAFF
>TRBJ2-7|TRBV29-1|.
CSVETAGGTYEQYF
>TRBJ1-5|TRBV12-3/TRBV12-4|.
CASSLARTGLQPQHF
>TRBJ2-3|TRBV3-1|.
CASSPAGGGTDTQYF
>TRBJ2-2|TRBV2|.
CASSERTGSTGELFF
>TRBJ1-5|TRBV7-3|.
CASVQDRGNQPQHF
>TRBJ2-5|TRBV19|.
CASSMAAGTIPAGKTQYF
>TRBJ1-1|TRBV9|.
CASSVYSGNTEAFF
>TRBJ2-7|TRBV6-6|.
CASSDRDRGPEQYF
>TRBJ2-1|TRBV11-2|.
CASSWLAGAVNEQFF
>TRBJ1-2|TRBV12-3/TRBV12-4|.
CASSFQGSNYGYTF
>TRBJ1-4|TRBV20-1|.
CSAFRTGQIEKLFF
>TRBJ2-1|TRBV29-1|.
CSVGGLAGGEQFF
>TRBJ1-1|TRBV5-1|.
CASSFKGSGSRTEAFF
>TRBJ2-1|TRBV19|.
CASSIATSGPREQFF
>TRBJ2-7|TRBV20-1|.
CSARGPGSSYEQYF
>TRBJ1-1|TRBV28|once
CASSLGRYEAFF
>TRBJ1-2|TRBV5-8|once
CASSLQGAYGYTF
>TRBJ2-1|TRBV20-1|once
CSAPPGVAPYNEQFF
>TRBJ2-7|TRBV5-1|.
CASSVTGGYEQYF
>TRBJ1-4|TRBV5-1|.
CASSSSTGDLNEKLFF
>TRBJ1-6|TRBV7-9|.
CASSRDISGSPLHF
>TRBJ2-2|TRBV7-9|.
CASSDFDRMNTGELFF
>TRBJ1-1|TRBV7-3|.
CASSLNGGFEAFF
>TRBJ2-7|TRBV27|.
CASSRLSSYEQYF
>TRBJ2-4|TRBV7-9|.
CASSLGLAGSLGKNIQYF
>TRBJ2-1|TRBV18|once
CASSPPGRGLYNEQFF
>TRBJ2-7|TRBV30|.
CAWKGTSPYEQYF